This T cell receptor (beta chain) was captured by sequencing in a study of PD-L1 blockade in urothelial cancer. The CDR3 is 14 amino acids. Per the germline V gene, CDR1 is SNHLY and CDR2 is FYNNEI. The data were produced by immunoSEQ multiplex PCR, yet TCRdb's version contains in-frame clones alone and is incomplete. The table has 70,000 or so clones, roughly 80% seen once. On this clone itself: The junction departs from germline at one end; a sequencing error may be responsible.

The origin of this receptor is an older man with urothelial cancer. This sample comprised PBMCs, obtained around atezolizumab (anti-PD-L1) treatment. The rearrangement links TRBV2 to TRBJ1-2; 7 nucleotides match TRBD1. CDR3 protein: CASREGQGVDGYTF. In DNA form, the CDR3 reads TGTGCCAGCAGGGAAGGGCAGGGGGTGGATGGCTACACCTTC.